This is a list of T cell receptor beta chains from one sample in a study of beta chain features in type 1 diabetes. TCRdb's copy holds only in-frame clones and misses some; the assay was immunoSEQ multiplex PCR. Among roughly 240,000 clones listed, 13% to 15% were seen once. The sequenced sample consisted of naive CD4+ T cells from blood. The receptors were gathered from a woman in her thirties or forties in good health. Both conserved end residues are part of each CDR3. A D gene is named only where the DNA matches it firmly. Size values are once, few and many counts, or a class for expanded clones, and some rows have none.

v_call	d_call	j_call	clone_size	cdr3_aa	cdr3_nt
TRBV7-8	TRBD1	TRBJ1-5	once	CASSLGQGALANQPQHF	TGTGCCAGCAGCTTAGGGCAGGGGGCGTTGGCAAATCAGCCCCAGCATTTT
TRBV6-5	-	TRBJ1-3	-	CASSSSRQRNTIYF	TGTGCCAGCAGTTCCTCAAGACAGAGAAACACCATATATTTT
TRBV27	TRBD1	TRBJ1-2	few	CASSLKTGVHGYTF	TGTGCCAGCAGTTTAAAGACAGGGGTCCATGGCTACACCTTC
TRBV7-2	-	TRBJ1-1	-	CASSLLVGAFF	TGTGCCAGCAGCTTACTAGTAGGAGCTTTCTTT
TRBV2	-	TRBJ2-6	-	CASSETTGGSGANVLTF	TGTGCCAGCAGTGAAACAACGGGTGGGTCTGGGGCCAACGTCCTGACTTTC
TRBV7-9	TRBD1	TRBJ1-4	few	CASSFQGAEKLFF	TGTGCCAGCAGCTTTCAGGGGGCGGAAAAACTGTTTTTT
TRBV5-1	TRBD1	TRBJ2-5	-	CASSLGGQGAETQYF	TGCGCCAGCAGCTTGGGGGGACAGGGGGCGGAGACCCAGTACTTC
TRBV7-9	-	TRBJ2-2	few	CASSWPRRRPVTGELFF	TGTGCCAGCAGCTGGCCGAGGAGGCGCCCAGTCACCGGGGAGCTGTTTTTT
TRBV19	-	TRBJ1-2	-	CASSRTRVNGYTF	TGTGCCAGTAGCCGGACAAGGGTGAATGGCTACACCTTC
TRBV5-5	-	TRBJ1-6	-	CASSLRSNSPLHF	TGTGCCAGCAGTTTAAGGAGTAATTCACCCCTCCACTTT
TRBV9	-	TRBJ1-2	few	CASSVVGSGYTF	TGTGCCAGCAGCGTAGTCGGGAGTGGCTACACCTTC